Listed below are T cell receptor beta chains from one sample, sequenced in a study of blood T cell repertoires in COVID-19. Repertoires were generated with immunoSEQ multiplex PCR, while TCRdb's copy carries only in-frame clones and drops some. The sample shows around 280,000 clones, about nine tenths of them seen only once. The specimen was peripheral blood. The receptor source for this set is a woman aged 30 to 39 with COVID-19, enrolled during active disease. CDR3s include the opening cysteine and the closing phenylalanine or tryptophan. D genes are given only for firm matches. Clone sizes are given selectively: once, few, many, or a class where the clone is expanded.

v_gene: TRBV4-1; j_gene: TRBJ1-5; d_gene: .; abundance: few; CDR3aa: CASSQSVLESVANQPQHF; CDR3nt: TGCGCCAGCAGCCAGTCGGTGCTGGAGAGTGTGGCCAATCAGCCCCAGCATTTT
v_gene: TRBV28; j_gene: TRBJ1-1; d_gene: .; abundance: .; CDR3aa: CASSYRRNTEAFF; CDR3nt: TGTGCCAGCAGTTATCGTCGGAACACTGAAGCTTTCTTT
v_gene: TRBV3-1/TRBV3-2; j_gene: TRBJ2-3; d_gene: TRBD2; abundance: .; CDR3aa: CASSQDRVSGRAPNSKTSTDTQYF; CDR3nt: TGTGCCAGCAGCCAAGATCGGGTTAGCGGGAGGGCCCCTAACAGCAAAACTAGCACAGATACGCAGTATTTT
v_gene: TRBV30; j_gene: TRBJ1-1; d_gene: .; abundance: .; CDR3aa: CAWSLGARRAEAFF; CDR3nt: TGTGCCTGGAGTCTAGGGGCCCGAAGGGCTGAAGCTTTCTTT
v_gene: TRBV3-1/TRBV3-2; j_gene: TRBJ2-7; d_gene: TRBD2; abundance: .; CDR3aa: CASSQPLAASYEQYF; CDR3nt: TGTGCCAGCAGCCAACCGCTAGCGGCATCCTACGAGCAGTACTTC
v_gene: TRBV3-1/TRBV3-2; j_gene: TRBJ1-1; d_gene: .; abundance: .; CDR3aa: CASSRTVNTEAFF; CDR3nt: TGTGCCAGCAGCCGAACTGTGAACACTGAAGCTTTCTTT
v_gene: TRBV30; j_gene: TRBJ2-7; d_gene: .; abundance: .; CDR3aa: CAWSKSLSYEQYF; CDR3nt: TGTGCCTGGAGTAAGAGCCTCTCCTACGAGCAGTACTTC
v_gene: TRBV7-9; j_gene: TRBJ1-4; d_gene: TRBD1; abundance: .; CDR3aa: CASSTRDRGPTNEKLFF; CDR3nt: TGTGCCAGCAGCACGCGGGACAGGGGCCCCACTAATGAAAAACTGTTTTTT
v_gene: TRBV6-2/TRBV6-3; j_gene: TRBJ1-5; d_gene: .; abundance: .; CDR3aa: CASSYAVTGAPQRNQPQHF; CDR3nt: TGTGCCAGCAGTTATGCGGTCACAGGTGCACCCCAGAGGAATCAGCCCCAGCATTTT
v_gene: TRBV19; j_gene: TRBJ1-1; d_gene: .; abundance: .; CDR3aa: CASSTQGGTEAFF; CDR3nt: TGTGCCAGTAGTACACAGGGTGGCACTGAAGCTTTCTTT
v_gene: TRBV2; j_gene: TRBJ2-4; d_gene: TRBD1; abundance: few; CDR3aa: CASGKDREAKNIQYF; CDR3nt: TGTGCCAGCGGGAAGGACAGGGAAGCCAAAAACATTCAGTACTTC